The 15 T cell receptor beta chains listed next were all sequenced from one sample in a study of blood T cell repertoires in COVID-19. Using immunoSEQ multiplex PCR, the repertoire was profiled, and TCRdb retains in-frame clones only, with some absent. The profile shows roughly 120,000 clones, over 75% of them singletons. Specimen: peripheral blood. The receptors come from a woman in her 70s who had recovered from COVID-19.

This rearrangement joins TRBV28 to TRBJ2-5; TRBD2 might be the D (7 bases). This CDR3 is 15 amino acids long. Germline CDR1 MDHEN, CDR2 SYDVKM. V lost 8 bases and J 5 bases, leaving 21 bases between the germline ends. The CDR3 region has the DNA TGTGCCAGCTGCACCCAAGTGGGGGGGGCGGAGACCCAGTACTTC. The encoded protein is CASCTQVGGAETQYF. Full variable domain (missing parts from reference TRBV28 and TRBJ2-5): DVKVTQSSRYLVKRTGEKVFLECVQDMDHENMFWYRQDPGLGLRLIYFSYDVKMKEKGDIPEGYSVSREKKERFSLILESASTNQTSMYLCASCTQVGGAETQYFGPGTRLLVL.

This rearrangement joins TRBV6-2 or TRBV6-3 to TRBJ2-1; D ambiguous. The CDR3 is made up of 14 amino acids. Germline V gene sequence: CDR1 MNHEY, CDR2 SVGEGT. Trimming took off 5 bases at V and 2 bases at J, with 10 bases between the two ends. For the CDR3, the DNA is TGTGCCAGCAGTGACCTGCGGCCCTACAATGAGCAGTTCTTC. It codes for CASSDLRPYNEQFF.

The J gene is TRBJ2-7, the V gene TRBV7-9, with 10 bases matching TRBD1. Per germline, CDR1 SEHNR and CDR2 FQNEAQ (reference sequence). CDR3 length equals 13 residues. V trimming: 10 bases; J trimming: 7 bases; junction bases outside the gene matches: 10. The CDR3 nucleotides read TGTGCCACTCAGGGACAGGGGACTCCTGAGCAGTACTTC. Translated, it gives CATQGQGTPEQYF. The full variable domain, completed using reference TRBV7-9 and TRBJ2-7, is DTGVSQNPRHKITKRGQNVTFRCDPISEHNRLYWYRQTLGQGPEFLTYFQNEAQLEKSRLLSDRFSAERPKGSFSTLEIQRTEQGDSAMYLCATQGQGTPEQYFGPGTRLTVT.

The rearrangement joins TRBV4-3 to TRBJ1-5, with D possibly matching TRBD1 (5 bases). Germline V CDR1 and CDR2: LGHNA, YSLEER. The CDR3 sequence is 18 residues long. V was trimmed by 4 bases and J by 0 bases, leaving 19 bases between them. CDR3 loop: CASSLSYSGDYSNQPQHF. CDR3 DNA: TGCGCCAGCAGCCTATCCTATTCGGGGGACTATAGCAATCAGCCCCAGCATTTT.

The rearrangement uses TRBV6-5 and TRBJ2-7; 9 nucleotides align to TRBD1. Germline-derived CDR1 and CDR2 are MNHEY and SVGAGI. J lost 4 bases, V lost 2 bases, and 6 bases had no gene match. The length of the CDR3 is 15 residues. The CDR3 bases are TGTGCCAGCAGTTACGGGACAGGGTATTTGTACGAGCAGTACTTC. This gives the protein CASSYGTGYLYEQYF.

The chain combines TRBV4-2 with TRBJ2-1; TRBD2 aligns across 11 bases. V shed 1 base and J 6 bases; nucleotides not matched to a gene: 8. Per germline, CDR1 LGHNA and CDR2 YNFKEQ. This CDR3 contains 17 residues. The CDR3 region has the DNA TGTGCCAGCAGCCAAGTGGGGAGGCTAGCGGGAGGCAATGAGCAGTTCTTC. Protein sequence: CASSQVGRLAGGNEQFF.

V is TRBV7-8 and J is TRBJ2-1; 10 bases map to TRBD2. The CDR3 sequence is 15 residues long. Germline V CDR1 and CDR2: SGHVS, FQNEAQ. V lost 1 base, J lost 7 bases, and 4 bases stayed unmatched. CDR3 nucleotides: TGTGCCAGCAGCTTAGGAGCGGGGGGGGCAAATGAGCAGTTCTTC. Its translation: CASSLGAGGANEQFF.

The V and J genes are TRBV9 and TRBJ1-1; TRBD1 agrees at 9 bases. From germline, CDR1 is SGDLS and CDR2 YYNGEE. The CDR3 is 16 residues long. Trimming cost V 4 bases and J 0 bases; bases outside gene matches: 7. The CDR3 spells CASSPDRGSMNTEAFF. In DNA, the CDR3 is TGTGCCAGCAGCCCCGACAGGGGGTCCATGAACACTGAAGCTTTCTTT.

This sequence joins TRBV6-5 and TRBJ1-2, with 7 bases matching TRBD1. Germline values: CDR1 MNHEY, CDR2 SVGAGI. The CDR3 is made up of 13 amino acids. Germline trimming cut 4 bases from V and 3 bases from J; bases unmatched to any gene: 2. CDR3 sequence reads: CASSWGQYYGYTF. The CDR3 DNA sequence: TGTGCCAGCAGTTGGGGACAGTACTATGGCTACACCTTC.

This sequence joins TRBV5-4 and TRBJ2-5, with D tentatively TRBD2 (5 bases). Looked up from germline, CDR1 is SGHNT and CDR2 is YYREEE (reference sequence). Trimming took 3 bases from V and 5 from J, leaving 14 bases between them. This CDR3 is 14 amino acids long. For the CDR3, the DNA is TGTGCCAGCAGCTCTGATGGAGGATCGGAGACCCAGTACTTC. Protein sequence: CASSSDGGSETQYF.

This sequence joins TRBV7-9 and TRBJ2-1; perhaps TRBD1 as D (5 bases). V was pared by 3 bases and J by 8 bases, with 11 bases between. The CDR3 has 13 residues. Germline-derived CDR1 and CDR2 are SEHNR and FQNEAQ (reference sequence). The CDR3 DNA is TGTGCCAGCAGCTTCAAGGGGCCCTATGAGCAGTTCTTC. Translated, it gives CASSFKGPYEQFF. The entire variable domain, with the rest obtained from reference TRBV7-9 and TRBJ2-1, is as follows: DTGVSQNPRHKITKRGQNVTFRCDPISEHNRLYWYRQTLGQGPEFLTYFQNEAQLEKSRLLSDRFSAERPKGSFSTLEIQRTEQGDSAMYLCASSFKGPYEQFFGPGTRLTVL.

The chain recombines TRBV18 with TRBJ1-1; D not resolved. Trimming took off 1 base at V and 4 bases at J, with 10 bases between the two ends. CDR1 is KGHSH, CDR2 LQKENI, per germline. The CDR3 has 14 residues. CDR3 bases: TGTGCCAGCTCACCACTGGGCCTAATCACTGAAGCTTTCTTT. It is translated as CASSPLGLITEAFF.

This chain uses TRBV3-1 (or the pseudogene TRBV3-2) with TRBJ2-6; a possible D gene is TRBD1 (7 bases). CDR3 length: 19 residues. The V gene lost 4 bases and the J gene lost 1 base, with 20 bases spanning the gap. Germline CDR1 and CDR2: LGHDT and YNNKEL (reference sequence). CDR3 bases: TGTGCCAGCAGCCCTTACAGGGGACTTACCTCTTCTGGGGCCAACGTCCTGACTTTC. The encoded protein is CASSPYRGLTSSGANVLTF.

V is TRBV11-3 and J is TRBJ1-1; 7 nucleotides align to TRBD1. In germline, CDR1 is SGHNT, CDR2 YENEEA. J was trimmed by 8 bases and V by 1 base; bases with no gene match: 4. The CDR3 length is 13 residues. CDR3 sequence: CASSLVGGAEAFF. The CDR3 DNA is TGTGCCAGCAGCTTAGTAGGGGGCGCAGAAGCTTTCTTT.

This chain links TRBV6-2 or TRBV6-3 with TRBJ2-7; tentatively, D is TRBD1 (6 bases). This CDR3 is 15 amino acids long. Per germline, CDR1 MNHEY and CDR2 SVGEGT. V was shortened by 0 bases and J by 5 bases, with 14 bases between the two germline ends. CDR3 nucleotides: TGTGCCAGCAGTTACTCGCCCGAAACAGGGCACGAGCAGTACTTC. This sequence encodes CASSYSPETGHEQYF.